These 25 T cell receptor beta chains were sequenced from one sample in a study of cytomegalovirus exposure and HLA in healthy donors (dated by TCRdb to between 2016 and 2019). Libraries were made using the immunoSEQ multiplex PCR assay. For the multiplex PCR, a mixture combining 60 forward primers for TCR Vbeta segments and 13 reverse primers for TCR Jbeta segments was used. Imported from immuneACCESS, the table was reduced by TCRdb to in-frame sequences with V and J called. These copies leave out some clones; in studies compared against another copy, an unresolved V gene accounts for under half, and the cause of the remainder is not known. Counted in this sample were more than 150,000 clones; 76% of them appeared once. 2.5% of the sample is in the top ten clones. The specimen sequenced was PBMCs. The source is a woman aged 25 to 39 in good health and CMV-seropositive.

CDR3 loop: CASRSGRDRLTDTQYF. CDR3 DNA: TGTGCCAGCAGGTCCGGCCGGGACAGGCTCACAGATACGCAGTATTTT. The chain carries TRBV27 and TRBJ2-3; 8 nucleotides align to TRBD1. The trim removed 6 bases at V and 2 bases at J, leaving 10 bases unmatched. Germline V gives CDR1 MNHEY, CDR2 SMNVEV (reference sequence). The CDR3 length is 16 residues.

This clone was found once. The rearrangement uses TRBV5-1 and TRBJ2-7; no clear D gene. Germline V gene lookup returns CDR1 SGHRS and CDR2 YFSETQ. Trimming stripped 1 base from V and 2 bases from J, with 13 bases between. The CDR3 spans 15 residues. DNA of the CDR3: TGCGCCAGCAGCTTGATTTACAGAGCCGCCTACGAGCAGTACTTC. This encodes CASSLIYRAAYEQYF.

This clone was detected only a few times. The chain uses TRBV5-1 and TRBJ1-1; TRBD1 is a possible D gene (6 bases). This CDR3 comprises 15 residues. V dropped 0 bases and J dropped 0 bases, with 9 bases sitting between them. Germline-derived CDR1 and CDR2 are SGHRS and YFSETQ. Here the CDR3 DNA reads TGCGCCAGCAGCTTGGCACAGGGAATGAACACTGAAGCTTTCTTT. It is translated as CASSLAQGMNTEAFF.

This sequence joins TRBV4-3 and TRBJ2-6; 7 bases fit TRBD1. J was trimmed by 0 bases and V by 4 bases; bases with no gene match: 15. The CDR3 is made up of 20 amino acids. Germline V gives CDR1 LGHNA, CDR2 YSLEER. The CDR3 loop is CASSPMHAGTEVSGANVLTF. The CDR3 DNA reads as TGCGCCAGCAGCCCAATGCACGCCGGGACAGAGGTCTCTGGGGCCAACGTCCTGACTTTC.

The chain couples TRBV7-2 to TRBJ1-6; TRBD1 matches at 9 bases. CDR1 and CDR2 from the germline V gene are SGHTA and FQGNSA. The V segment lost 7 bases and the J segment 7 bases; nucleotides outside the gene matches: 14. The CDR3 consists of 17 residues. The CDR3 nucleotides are TGTGCCAGCAACCACCCAACAGGGGGCGTCGCGAATTCACCCCTCCACTTT. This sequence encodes CASNHPTGGVANSPLHF. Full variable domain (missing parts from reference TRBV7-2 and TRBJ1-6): GAGVSQSPSNKVTEKGKDVELRCDPISGHTALYWYRQSLGQGLEFLIYFQGNSAPDKSGLPSDRFSAERTGGSVSTLTIQRTQQEDSAVYLCASNHPTGGVANSPLHFGNGTRLTVT.

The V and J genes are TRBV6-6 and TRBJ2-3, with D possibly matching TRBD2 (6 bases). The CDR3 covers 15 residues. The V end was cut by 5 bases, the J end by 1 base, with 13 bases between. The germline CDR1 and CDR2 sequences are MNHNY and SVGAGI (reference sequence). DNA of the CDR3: TGTGCCAGCAGTCATCGTGGGACTGGCACAGATACGCAGTATTTT. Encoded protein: CASSHRGTGTDTQYF.

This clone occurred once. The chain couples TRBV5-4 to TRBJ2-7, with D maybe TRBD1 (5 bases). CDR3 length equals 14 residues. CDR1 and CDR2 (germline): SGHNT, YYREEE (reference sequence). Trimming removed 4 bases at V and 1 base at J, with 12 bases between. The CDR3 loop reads CASSIPTVSYEQYF. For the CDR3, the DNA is TGTGCCAGCAGCATACCGACAGTTTCCTACGAGCAGTACTTC.

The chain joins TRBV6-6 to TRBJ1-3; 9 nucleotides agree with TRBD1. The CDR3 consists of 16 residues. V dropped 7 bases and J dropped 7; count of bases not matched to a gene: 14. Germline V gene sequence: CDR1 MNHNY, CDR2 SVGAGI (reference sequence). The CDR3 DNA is TGTGCCAGCAACCTCCCCCCGGGACAGGGTGGGAACACCATATATTTT. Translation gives CASNLPPGQGGNTIYF.

For the CDR3, the DNA is TGTGCCAGCAGTTACGCAAAGGGAGGGTCCTACGAGCAGTACTTC. This encodes CASSYAKGGSYEQYF. The chain uses TRBV6-5 and TRBJ2-7; 7 bases agree with TRBD2. V was pared by 2 bases and J by 1 base, with 5 bases of the junction left unmatched. The CDR3 has 15 residues. Germline CDR1 reads MNHEY; CDR2 reads SVGAGI.

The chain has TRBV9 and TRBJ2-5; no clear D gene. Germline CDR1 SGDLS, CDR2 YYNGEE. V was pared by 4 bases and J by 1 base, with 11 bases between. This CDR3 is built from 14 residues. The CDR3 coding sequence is TGTGCCAGCAGCTCCCCCCAGGCCCAAGAGACCCAGTACTTC. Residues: CASSSPQAQETQYF. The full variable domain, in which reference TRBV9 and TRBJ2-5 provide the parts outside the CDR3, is DSGVTQTPKHLITATGQRVTLRCSPRSGDLSVYWYQQSLDQGLQFLIQYYNGEERAKGNILERFSAQQFPDLHSELNLSSLELGDSALYFCASSSPQAQETQYFGPGTRLLVL.

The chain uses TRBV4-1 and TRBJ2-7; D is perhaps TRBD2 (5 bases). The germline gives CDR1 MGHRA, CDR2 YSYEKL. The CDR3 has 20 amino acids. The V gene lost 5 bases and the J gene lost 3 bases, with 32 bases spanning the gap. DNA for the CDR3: TGCGCCAGCAGCAAAGCCCCTGGGGTGGGGTCGGGGTCCATAGGCTACGAGCAGTACTTC. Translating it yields CASSKAPGVGSGSIGYEQYF.

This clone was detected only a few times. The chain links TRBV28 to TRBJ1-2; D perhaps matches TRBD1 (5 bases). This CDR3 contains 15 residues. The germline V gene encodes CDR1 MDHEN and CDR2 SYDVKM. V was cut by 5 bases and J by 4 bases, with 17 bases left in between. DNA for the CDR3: TGTGCCAGCAGTCCCCCGGGGGGAACCCGCTATGGCTACACCTTC. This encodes CASSPPGGTRYGYTF.

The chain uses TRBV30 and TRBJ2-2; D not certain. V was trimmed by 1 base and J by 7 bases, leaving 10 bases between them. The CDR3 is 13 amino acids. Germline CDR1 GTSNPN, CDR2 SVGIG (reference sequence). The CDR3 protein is CAWSDYGVGELFF. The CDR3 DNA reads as TGTGCCTGGAGTGACTACGGAGTCGGGGAGCTGTTTTTT.

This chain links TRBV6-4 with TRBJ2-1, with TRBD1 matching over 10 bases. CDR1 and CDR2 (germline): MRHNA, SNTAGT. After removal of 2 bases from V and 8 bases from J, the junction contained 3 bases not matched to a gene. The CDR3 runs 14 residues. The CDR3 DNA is TGTGCCAGCAGTGACGCGACAGGGGGCCATGAGCAGTTCTTC. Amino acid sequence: CASSDATGGHEQFF.

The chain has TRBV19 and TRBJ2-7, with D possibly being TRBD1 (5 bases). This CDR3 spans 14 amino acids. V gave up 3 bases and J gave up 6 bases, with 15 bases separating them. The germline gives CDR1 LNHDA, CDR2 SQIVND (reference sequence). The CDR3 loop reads CASSIEGRAGEQYF. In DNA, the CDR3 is TGTGCCAGTAGTATTGAAGGCAGGGCCGGCGAGCAGTACTTC.

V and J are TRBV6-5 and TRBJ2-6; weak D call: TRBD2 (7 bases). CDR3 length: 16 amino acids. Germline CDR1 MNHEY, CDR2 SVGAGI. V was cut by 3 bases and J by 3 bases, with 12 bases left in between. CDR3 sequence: CASSYGGGDGANVLTF. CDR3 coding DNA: TGTGCCAGCAGTTATGGGGGGGGCGATGGGGCCAACGTCCTGACTTTC.

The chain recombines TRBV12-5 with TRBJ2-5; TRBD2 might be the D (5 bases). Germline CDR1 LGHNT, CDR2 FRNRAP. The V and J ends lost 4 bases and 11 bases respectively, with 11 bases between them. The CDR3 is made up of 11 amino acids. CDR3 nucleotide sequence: TGTGCTAGTGGTTCGGCGGGTGAGCAGTACTTC. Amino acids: CASGSAGEQYF.

The CDR3 loop is CASSSPDRSNQPQHF. The CDR3 region has the DNA TGTGCCAGCAGTTCTCCGGACAGAAGCAATCAGCCCCAGCATTTT. The rearrangement links TRBV28 to TRBJ1-5; D may be TRBD1 (6 bases). The CDR3 totals 15 residues. With 4 bases removed from V and 1 base from J, the gap between germline ends came to 11 bases. Per the germline V gene, CDR1 is MDHEN and CDR2 is SYDVKM.

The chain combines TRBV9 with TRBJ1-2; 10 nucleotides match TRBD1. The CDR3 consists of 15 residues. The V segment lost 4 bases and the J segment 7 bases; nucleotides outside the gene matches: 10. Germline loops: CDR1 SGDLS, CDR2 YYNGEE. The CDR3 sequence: CASSRGMGQGSGYTF. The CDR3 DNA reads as TGTGCCAGCAGCAGAGGGATGGGACAGGGGAGTGGCTACACCTTC.

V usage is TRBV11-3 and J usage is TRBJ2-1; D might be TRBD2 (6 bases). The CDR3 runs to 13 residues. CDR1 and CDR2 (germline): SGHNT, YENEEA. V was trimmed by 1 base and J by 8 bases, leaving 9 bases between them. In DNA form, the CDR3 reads TGTGCCAGCAGCTTAGTGGGGGGATATGAGCAGTTCTTC. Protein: CASSLVGGYEQFF.

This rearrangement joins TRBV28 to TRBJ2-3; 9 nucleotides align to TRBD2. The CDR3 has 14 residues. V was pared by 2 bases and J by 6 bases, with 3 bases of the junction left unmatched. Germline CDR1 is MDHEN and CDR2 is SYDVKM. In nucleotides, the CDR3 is TGTGCCAGCAGTTTAGCGGGGGGGAGCGATACGCAGTATTTT. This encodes CASSLAGGSDTQYF.

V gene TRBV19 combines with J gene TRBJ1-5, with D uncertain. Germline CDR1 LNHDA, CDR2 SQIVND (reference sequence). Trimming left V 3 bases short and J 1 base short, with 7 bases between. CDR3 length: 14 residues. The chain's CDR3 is CASSIRESNQPQHF. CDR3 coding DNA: TGTGCCAGTAGTATTAGAGAGAGCAATCAGCCCCAGCATTTT.

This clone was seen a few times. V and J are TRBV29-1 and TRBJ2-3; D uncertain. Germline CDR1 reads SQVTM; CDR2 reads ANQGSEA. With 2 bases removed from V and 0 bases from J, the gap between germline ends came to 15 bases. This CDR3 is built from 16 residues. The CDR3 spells CSVEKTEGESTDTQYF. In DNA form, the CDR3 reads TGCAGCGTTGAAAAGACGGAAGGAGAGAGCACAGATACGCAGTATTTT.

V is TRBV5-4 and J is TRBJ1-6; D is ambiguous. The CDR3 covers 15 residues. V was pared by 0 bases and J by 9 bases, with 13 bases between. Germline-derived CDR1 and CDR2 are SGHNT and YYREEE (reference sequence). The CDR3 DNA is TGTGCCAGCAGCTTGGCGCGAGTGTCTGGTTCACCCCTCCACTTT. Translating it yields CASSLARVSGSPLHF.

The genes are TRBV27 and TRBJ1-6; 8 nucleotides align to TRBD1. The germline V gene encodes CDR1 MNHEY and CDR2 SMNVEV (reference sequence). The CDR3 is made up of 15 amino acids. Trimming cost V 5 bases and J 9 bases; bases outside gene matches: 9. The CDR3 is CASSPTGQGGSPLHF. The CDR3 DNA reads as TGTGCCAGCAGTCCAACAGGACAGGGAGGTTCACCCCTCCACTTT.